This TCR beta chain was documented in a study of OX40 agonist ivuxolimab in advanced cancers. About the research overall: Dosing consisted of intravenous ivuxolimab at 0.01 to 10 mg/kg every 2 weeks.

This CDR3 has 13 amino acids. CDR1 SQVTM and CDR2 ANQGSEA come from the germline V gene. Trimming took off 7 bases at V and 7 bases at J, with 16 bases between the two ends. Overall study findings and caveats: The 0.1-3.0 mg/kg partial responders had among the lowest clonal expansion. With doses of 0.1 to 3.0 mg/kg, CD4+ and CD8+ blood T cells had undergone clonal expansion by week 6.

The assay was immunoSEQ multiplex PCR, and TCRdb's table has in-frame clones only and misses some. The sample records under 85,000 clones, around 93% being singletons. Points on this clone: Its antigen is still unknown.

This chain links TRBV29-1 with TRBJ2-2, with D tentatively TRBD2 (6 bases). Material: CD4+ or CD8+ T cells sorted from blood, obtained in a trial of the OX40 agonist ivuxolimab. The receptor was isolated from an adult with an advanced solid tumor such as melanoma, head and neck, liver or kidney cancer. CDR3 in DNA: TGCAGCGCTAGCGCTCTCGGGGGCGGGGAGCTGTTTTTT. Its protein product is CSASALGGGELFF.